The following is a T cell receptor (beta chain) sequence with its context. Its antigen remains unidentified. The sample has other DNA sequences that encode this CDR3 too. The V end was cut by 0 bases, the J end by 1 base, with 6 bases between. There are 13 residues in the CDR3. Germline loops: CDR1 GTSNPN, CDR2 SVGIG (reference sequence). These data belong to a study of cytomegalovirus exposure and HLA in healthy donors. Healthy bone marrow donors supplied every sample. Study observations and caveats: Common viral pathogens seemed to be connected with several of the most significant clusters, according to a later analysis.

Primers: 60 Vbeta forward and 13 Jbeta reverse. Using immunoSEQ multiplex PCR, the repertoire was profiled, and TCRdb retains in-frame clones only, with some absent. This sample has 150,000 to 200,000 clones, with 75% to 80% found just once. This chain connects TRBV30 to TRBJ1-1; no clear D. Sequencing used PBMCs. The source is a woman between 40 and 55 years old in good health and CMV-seropositive. Here the CDR3 DNA reads TGTGCCTGGAGTGTGAACAGGAACACTGAAGCTTTCTTT. Amino acids: CAWSVNRNTEAFF.